This T cell receptor beta chain is drawn from a study of T cell responses to AZD1222 COVID-19 vaccine. Study results and caveats: Donors, mostly white British, included more females; clonal diversity was possibly underestimated. Rises in breadth and depth of Spike-specific TCRs came after two AZD1222 doses.

Trimming removed 6 bases at V and 5 bases at J, with 11 bases between. Germline CDR1 and CDR2: LNHDA and SQIVND (reference sequence). This CDR3 has 13 residues. Of note for this clone: The antigen remains undetermined.

TCRdb's table, derived via immunoSEQ multiplex PCR, lists solely in-frame clones and lacks some. This table holds about 110,000 clones, approximately 90% found once. The rearrangement joins TRBV19 to TRBJ2-1; D might be TRBD2 (6 bases). The origin of this receptor is an adult in good health. The sequenced sample was peripheral blood, obtained on day 0 of MenACWY control vaccination. The CDR3 DNA follows: TGTGCCAGTAGCGGGACTCTGAACAATGAGCAGTTCTTC. Amino acid sequence: CASSGTLNNEQFF.